This TCR beta chain was sequenced in a study of glioma-infiltrating T cells after dendritic cell vaccination (dated by TCRdb to between 2015 and 2016). Describing the broader study: The cohort included around 15 glioblastoma patients drawn from Phase I and II dendritic cell vaccination trials, of whom 9 were newly diagnosed and 6 had recurrent disease. Three intradermal dendritic cell vaccine injections were administered to patients at biweekly intervals in the arm below the axilla. The vaccine was prepared from monocyte-derived dendritic cells that were cultured for more than six days with IL-4 and GM-CSF and then pulsed overnight with autologous tumor lysate. Survival after dendritic cell vaccination was correlated with TCR sequencing metrics, such as TIL content and the overlap between tumor and blood repertoires. Tumor-infiltrating lymphocyte content was quantified and tumor and blood repertoires were compared in dendritic cell-vaccinated glioblastoma patients by deep sequencing of TCR beta CDR3 regions. Autologous tumor lysate-pulsed dendritic cell vaccination was administered to the patients between about 2003 and 2012. Findings and caveats that apply to the study as a whole: The three-group TCR overlap response model was described as speculative and requiring prospective validation. No direct relationship between TCR clonality and survival was found, suggesting that a diverse polyclonal response may matter. The cohort was small and heterogeneous, only a few patients had full blood and tumor sets, and even fewer had initial-recurrent tumor pairs. After dendritic cell vaccination, a higher estimated pretreatment TIL content predicted longer time to progression and overall survival.

TCRB CDR3 regions were amplified from roughly 1.8 ug genomic DNA, or all available DNA if less, using the immunoSEQ assay. Multiplex PCR used 60 forward primers for TCR V beta segments and 13 reverse primers for J beta segments. Synthetic control templates were spiked into each sample at limiting dilution to estimate reads per starting template. The Illumina HiSeq System generated 87 bp sequencing reads. From the authors' description of their analysis: PCR and sequencing errors were removed by merging closely related sequences with a nearest neighbor algorithm. TCR overlap was defined as the percentage of unique tumor TCR beta sequences that were also found in the peripheral blood of the same patient. TCRdb provides this immuneACCESS table in a form limited to in-frame rearrangements. Some clones are lacking; in checked studies, under half of them reflect an unresolved V gene, and why the rest are absent is not known. That table is the source of V, J and clone size, and D and trimming were worked out from the DNA. The sample yields roughly 85,000 clones; 85% were counted once. The ten largest clones take up over 6.5% of the sample.

Taken with the paper, the label for time point translates to: after dendritic cell vaccination, including at tumor progression/relapse. Patients were selected for having adequate residual fresh-frozen tumor tissue and more than two years of available survival data. Although molecular status otherwise differed among the glioblastoma patients, no patient had an isocitrate dehydrogenase mutation. PBMC were collected before vaccination, two weeks after the third vaccination, and at tumor progression if progression occurred. The Qiagen DNeasy Blood extraction Kit was used for extraction of genomic DNA. Compared with germline, V lacks 7 bases and J lacks 1 base; bases without a gene match: 10. Sequences SGHNT (CDR1) and YYREEE (CDR2) are obtained from the germline V gene (reference sequence). Counted from cysteine to phenylalanine, this CDR3 has 16 amino acids. The DNA shown is the 48-base CDR3, in frame from base 1.

Turning to this clone: Its antigen target is currently unknown. The record has no base qualities; no much larger clone is one base away.

The rearranged segments are TRBV5-4 and TRBJ2-5; TRBD2 matches 10 bases in the middle. The sequence was collected from a human donor with glioblastoma. Sequenced here: blood, sampled after dendritic cell vaccination. CDR3 region: CASSPIAGGSQETQYF. The sequenced DNA: TGTGCCAGCTCACCAATAGCGGGAGGAAGCCAAGAGACCCAGTACTTC.